The 30 T cell receptor beta chains reported below all come from one sample, sequenced in a study of identical twins. Via MiXCR, TCRdb re-called the 5' RACE reads, giving one row per CDR3 protein. The table has 410,000 or so distinct CDR3 sequences, less than 20% seen once; the top ten hold roughly 12%. The sequenced sample was naive T cells sorted from blood. The source of these receptors is a man aged 50-59 years in good health.

This clonotype was counted many times. This sequence joins TRBV9 and TRBJ1-2, with D possibly being TRBD1 (5 bases). CDR1 SGDLS and CDR2 YYNGEE come from the germline V gene. Trimming removed 0 bases from V and 1 base from J, with 7 bases in between. The CDR3 consists of 14 residues. The CDR3 sequence is CASSVGQFNYGYTF. The CDR3 DNA reads TGTGCCAGCAGCGTAGGACAGTTTAACTATGGCTACACCTTC.

The CDR3 DNA reads TGTGCCAGCAGTTATCTTCGGGAGAAGCAGTACTTC. This codes for CASSYLREKQYF. The rearrangement uses TRBV6-9 and TRBJ2-7; the D gene is possibly TRBD2 (6 bases). The germline CDR1 and CDR2 sequences are MNHGY and SVAAGI. The CDR3 has 12 residues. V lost 2 bases, J lost 8 bases, and 10 bases lay in between.

The sample holds one count of this clonotype. The chain joins TRBV20-1 to TRBJ1-2, with 10 positions matching TRBD1. CDR3 size: 13 residues. Unmatched junction bases numbered 4, after V lost 6 bases and J lost 3 bases. Germline V lookup: CDR1 DFQATT, CDR2 SNEGSKA (reference sequence). The CDR3 DNA follows: TGCAGTGCCGTGGACAGGGGGGACTATGGCTACACCTTC. Amino acids: CSAVDRGDYGYTF.

The chain carries TRBV5-1 and TRBJ1-3, with D possibly TRBD1 on 6 matching bases. V lost 8 bases and J 1 base, leaving 10 bases between the germline ends. CDR1 and CDR2 (germline): SGHRS, YFSETQ. The CDR3 is 13 amino acids. The CDR3 loop reads CASKQGSGNTIYF. The CDR3 DNA sequence: TGCGCCAGTAAACAGGGTTCTGGAAACACCATATATTTT.

This clonotype was detected many times. This sequence joins TRBV4-1 and TRBJ1-2; 9 bases align to TRBD1. With V trimmed by 4 bases and J by 7 bases, 7 bases remained unmatched. The CDR3 is 14 amino acids. Germline V CDR1 and CDR2: MGHRA, YSYEKL. The DNA for the CDR3 is TGCGCCAGCAGCCCGGAAGACAGGGGGTTTGGCTACACCTTC. This sequence encodes CASSPEDRGFGYTF.

The rearrangement uses TRBV5-1 and TRBJ2-4; D is unresolved. The CDR3 consists of 14 residues. V gave up 4 bases and J gave up 0 bases, with 8 bases separating them. The germline V gene encodes CDR1 SGHRS and CDR2 YFSETQ. CDR3 DNA: TGCGCCAGCAGCCCGACTGTAGCCAAAAACATTCAGTACTTC. Protein: CASSPTVAKNIQYF.

A few counts support this clonotype. This chain uses TRBV27 with TRBJ1-4, with D perhaps TRBD1 (6 bases). The germline gives CDR1 MNHEY, CDR2 SMNVEV (reference sequence). The CDR3 runs to 16 residues. V was cut by 3 bases and J by 8 bases, with 19 bases left in between. The CDR3 DNA sequence: TGTGCCAGCAGTTTCTTTCCGGCAGGGGTCGGGGAAAAACTGTTTTTT. Its translation: CASSFFPAGVGEKLFF.

J is TRBJ2-7 and V is TRBV6-5; possibly TRBD2 for D (5 bases). Germline assignment: CDR1 MNHEY and CDR2 SVGAGI. Trimming took 0 bases from V and 1 from J, leaving 13 bases between them. The CDR3 is 16 amino acids. CDR3 sequence (DNA): TGTGCCAGCAGTTACTCGGTTAAGGACTCTTCCTACGAGCAGTACTTC. Its protein product is CASSYSVKDSSYEQYF.

The table lists this clonotype with a few counts. The genes are TRBV28 and TRBJ2-3, with D perhaps TRBD2 (7 bases). This CDR3 is 14 amino acids long. V gave up 5 bases and J gave up 8 bases, with 17 bases separating them. Germline CDR1 reads MDHEN; CDR2 reads SYDVKM. Written as DNA, the CDR3 is TGTGCCAGCAGTCAAGGGGGGGCGCAGGCTACGCAGTATTTT. It yields the protein CASSQGGAQATQYF.

CDR3 in DNA: TGTGCCAGCAGCCGGGGGGGCGGCGGTGAGTATGAGCAGTTCTTC. It is translated as CASSRGGGGEYEQFF. The chain links TRBV3-1 to TRBJ2-1, with D possibly TRBD2 on 7 matching bases. Trimming stripped 4 bases from V and 8 bases from J, with 18 bases between. The germline V gene encodes CDR1 LGHDT and CDR2 YNNKEL (reference sequence). The CDR3 sequence is 15 residues long.

This chain connects TRBV7-8 to TRBJ2-6; D perhaps matches TRBD1 (6 bases). V was clipped by 3 bases and J by 0 bases, with 9 bases between them. Germline assignment: CDR1 SGHVS and CDR2 FQNEAQ. The CDR3 is 16 amino acids. Here the CDR3 reads CASSFGQNSGANVLTF. Here the CDR3 DNA reads TGTGCCAGCAGCTTCGGACAGAACTCTGGGGCCAACGTCCTGACTTTC. Looking up the rest from reference TRBV7-8 and TRBJ2-6 gives the full variable domain: GAGVSQSPRYKVAKRGQDVALRCDPISGHVSLFWYQQALGQGPEFLTYFQNEAQLDKSGLPSDRFFAERPEGSVSTLKIQRTQQEDSAVYLCASSFGQNSGANVLTFGAGSRLTVL.

The chain employs TRBV11-2 and TRBJ2-7; D is perhaps TRBD1 (6 bases). Trimming removed 0 bases from V and 4 bases from J, with 10 bases in between. CDR3 length: 14 residues. The germline CDR1 and CDR2 sequences are SGHAT and FQNNGV. CDR3 amino acids: CASSLEQGAYEQYF. The CDR3 DNA reads as TGTGCCAGCAGCTTAGAACAGGGAGCTTACGAGCAGTACTTC. Filled out from reference TRBV11-2 and TRBJ2-7, the complete variable domain reads EAGVAQSPRYKIIEKRQSVAFWCNPISGHATLYWYQQILGQGPKLLIQFQNNGVVDDSQLPKDRFSAERLKGVDSTLKIQPAKLEDSAVYLCASSLEQGAYEQYFGPGTRLTVT.

The chain combines TRBV6-2 or TRBV6-3 with TRBJ2-2; tentatively, D is TRBD1 (5 bases). Trimming took 2 bases from V and 0 from J, leaving 19 bases between them. From germline, CDR1 is MNHEY and CDR2 SVGEGT. This CDR3 contains 19 residues. CDR3 in DNA: TGTGCCAGCAGTTACACGCCCGGACACACACTCGCGAACACCGGGGAGCTGTTTTTT. Encoded protein: CASSYTPGHTLANTGELFF.

Ten or more counts support this clonotype. V usage is TRBV12-3 or TRBV12-4 and J usage is TRBJ2-7, with D possibly TRBD1 on 5 matching bases. The CDR3 totals 15 residues. V lost 5 bases, J lost 0 bases, and 14 bases lay in between. CDR3 coding DNA: TGTGCCAGCAGTACTTCTGGGCAGGGCTCCTACGAGCAGTACTTC. Its translation: CASSTSGQGSYEQYF.

This clonotype has at least ten counts. The V and J genes are TRBV10-3 and TRBJ2-7, with TRBD1 matching 8 bases. The CDR3 is 15 amino acids. V shed 8 bases, J shed 4 bases, and the junction held 13 bases outside the gene matches. From germline, CDR1 is ENHRY and CDR2 SYGVKD. The CDR3 nucleotides read TGTGCCATCGTAGGTGGGCAGGGGGCCAGTTACGAGCAGTACTTC. Protein sequence: CAIVGGQGASYEQYF.

This clonotype was seen a handful of times. The chain has TRBV4-1 and TRBJ2-3; unclear D gene. The germline V and J ends were trimmed by 1 base and 1 base, with 9 bases remaining between them. Germline lookup yields CDR1 MGHRA and CDR2 YSYEKL. The CDR3 has 15 residues. For the CDR3, the DNA is TGCGCCAGCAGCCAAGTTCATGGTGGCACAGATACGCAGTATTTT. It codes for CASSQVHGGTDTQYF.

This clonotype was seen at least ten times. The V and J genes are TRBV2 and TRBJ2-5, with 10 bases fitting TRBD2. The V gene end was trimmed by 4 bases and the J gene end by 5 bases; junction bases not matched to a gene: 7. There are 15 residues in the CDR3. Germline CDR1 SNHLY, CDR2 FYNNEI. Here the CDR3 DNA reads TGTGCCAGCAGTGGACTAGCGGGTGGAGAGGAGACCCAGTACTTC. It yields the protein CASSGLAGGEETQYF.

The chain carries TRBV20-1 and TRBJ2-7; 11 bases line up with TRBD2. V shed 6 bases, J shed 0 bases, and the junction held 4 bases outside the gene matches. The CDR3 totals 14 residues. Germline V gives CDR1 DFQATT, CDR2 SNEGSKA (reference sequence). The DNA for the CDR3 is TGCAGTGCCAGACTAGCGGGAAACTCCTACGAGCAGTACTTC. Translated, it gives CSARLAGNSYEQYF.

This clonotype appeared a few times. The CDR3 protein is CASSADGSSYEQYF. CDR3 DNA sequence: TGCGCCAGCAGCGCGGACGGGAGCTCCTACGAGCAGTACTTC. V is TRBV5-1 and J is TRBJ2-7; tentative D call: TRBD2 (6 bases). Germline loops: CDR1 SGHRS, CDR2 YFSETQ. There are 14 residues in the CDR3. V lost 4 bases, J lost 0 bases, and 11 bases lay in between.

The gene calls are TRBV5-8 and TRBJ2-1; no definite D call. The CDR3 consists of 13 residues. Germline V gene sequence: CDR1 SGHTS, CDR2 YDEGEE. The V end lost 5 bases, the J end lost 8 bases, and 14 bases lay between the germline ends. CDR3 sequence (DNA): TGTGCCAGCAGAATCTGGGCTGGCGATGAGCAGTTCTTC. Translating gives CASRIWAGDEQFF.

There are a few counts of this clonotype. This chain joins TRBV4-1 and TRBJ1-2; 10 bases are shared with TRBD1. The CDR3 sequence is 17 residues long. The V segment lost 5 bases and the J segment 7 bases; nucleotides outside the gene matches: 16. Germline loops: CDR1 MGHRA, CDR2 YSYEKL. The CDR3, as DNA: TGCGCCAGCAGCATGTCAAGGGGGACAGGGGCGAGGAGTGGCTACACCTTC. It translates to CASSMSRGTGARSGYTF.

A remark on this clonotype: A much larger clonotype is one base distant, so this may be a read error. Given the absence of the conserved phenylalanine or tryptophan at the CDR3 end, a read error is likely. V is TRBV19 and J is TRBJ2-1, with D perhaps given as TRBD1 or TRBD2 (5 bases each). The V end lost 1 base, the J end lost 0 bases, and 10 bases lay between the germline ends. Germline V gene lookup returns CDR1 LNHDA and CDR2 SQIVND (reference sequence). The CDR3 spans 16 residues. The CDR3 DNA reads TGTGCCAGTAGTATAGTAGGGACCCTCTCCTACAATGAGCAGTTCCTC. This codes for CASSIVGTLSYNEQFL.

Concerning this clonotype: At one end the junction does not follow the germline gene, possibly because of a read error. The chain employs TRBV2 and TRBJ1-2; D is possibly TRBD1 (6 bases). The CDR3 is 14 residues long. Germline V gene data show CDR1 as SNHLY and CDR2 as FYNNEI. As DNA, the CDR3 is TGTGCCAGCAGTGAAGAAGGCAGGGATGGGGGCTACCCCTTC. Translated, it gives CASSEEGRDGGYPF.

This clonotype came up many times. The rearrangement uses TRBV6-5 and TRBJ1-2, with D possibly being TRBD1 (6 bases). This CDR3 spans 15 amino acids. Per germline, CDR1 MNHEY and CDR2 SVGAGI. The V end was cut by 0 bases, the J end by 5 bases, with 13 bases between. The CDR3 sequence is CASSYSPQGRYGYTF. CDR3 DNA sequence: TGTGCCAGCAGTTACTCCCCTCAGGGGAGGTATGGCTACACCTTC.

About this clonotype itself: A junction end diverges from the germline sequence, so it may reflect a read error. V and J are TRBV12-3 or TRBV12-4 and TRBJ1-5; 9 bases agree with TRBD1. The CDR3 is made up of 14 amino acids. CDR3 loop: CASSLRDRDQPQPF. CDR3 in DNA: TGTGCCAGCAGTCTGCGGGACAGGGATCAGCCCCAGCCTTTT.

This clonotype was counted between two and nine times. The rearrangement links TRBV6-2 or TRBV6-3 to TRBJ2-3; D unclear. The CDR3 runs to 13 residues. CDR1 is MNHEY, CDR2 SVGEGT, per germline. V lost 7 bases, J lost 6 bases, and 14 bases lay in between. The CDR3 DNA follows: TGTGCCAGCACGTTTTCTCGACGGGATACGCAGTATTTT. It encodes CASTFSRRDTQYF.

This clonotype turned up a few times. The rearrangement links TRBV27 to TRBJ2-1; tentatively, D is TRBD1 or TRBD2 (5 bases each). Germline V CDR1 and CDR2: MNHEY, SMNVEV (reference sequence). The CDR3 is 15 residues long. With 5 bases removed from V and 5 bases from J, the gap between germline ends came to 16 bases. This CDR3 is CASSTRLGRDNEQFF. The CDR3 DNA follows: TGTGCCAGCAGTACCAGACTGGGGCGGGACAATGAGCAGTTCTTC.

The chain recombines TRBV6-5 with TRBJ2-7; 9 nucleotides agree with TRBD1. The germline gives CDR1 MNHEY, CDR2 SVGAGI. J gave up 1 base and V 0 bases, and 10 bases lay outside the gene matches. The CDR3 runs 18 residues. CDR3 in amino acids: CASSYSGPGTGRSYEQYF. The CDR3, as DNA: TGTGCCAGCAGTTACTCCGGTCCTGGGACAGGGAGATCCTACGAGCAGTACTTC.

There are many counts of this clonotype. The V call is TRBV2, the J call TRBJ2-1, with a weak D call TRBD1 (6 bases). Germline V gene lookup returns CDR1 SNHLY and CDR2 FYNNEI. Trimming took 8 bases from V and 6 from J, leaving 17 bases between them. The CDR3 sequence is 14 residues long. The CDR3 loop is CASCRDTYPNEQFF. CDR3 bases: TGTGCCAGCTGCCGGGACACATACCCCAATGAGCAGTTCTTC.

The table lists this clonotype with many counts. CDR3: CASSNRGNEQYF. The CDR3 nucleotides are TGTGCCAGCAGCAACAGAGGAAACGAGCAGTACTTC. This rearrangement joins TRBV7-6 to TRBJ2-7; no reliable D call. The CDR3 totals 12 residues. Looked up from germline, CDR1 is SGHVS and CDR2 is FNYEAQ. Trimming shortened V by 5 bases and J by 5 bases, and 10 bases separated the two germline ends.